The T cell receptor beta chain described here comes from a study of a mutant IDH1 vaccine in newly diagnosed glioma. Turning to the study itself: Treatment recipients were around 62% male and approximately 40% female, and their mean age was approximately 42 years. Before enrollment, patients got radiotherapy alone, temozolomide alone, or mostly the combination. Broader study findings: Any relationship between pseudoprogression and changes in top peripheral T cell clonotypes seemed absent.

Noted time point: week 5, during vaccination. In the vaccine, a single dose held 300 ug of the mutant IDH1 20-mer peptide, along with topical imiquimod. The CDR3 has 18 amino acids. The V end lost 3 bases, the J end lost 0 bases, and 18 bases lay between the germline ends. CDR1 is SGDLS, CDR2 YYNGEE, per germline. As regards this clone: No antigen is known for it.

TCRdb's table, derived via immunoSEQ multiplex PCR, lists solely in-frame clones and lacks some. This sample has approximately 50,000 clones, with around four fifths found just once. This clonotype was obtained from a man over 45 with glioma. The source material was PBMCs, sampled from a glioma patient whose treatment included an IDH1 peptide vaccine. The chain couples TRBV9 to TRBJ1-4; weak D call: TRBD1 (6 bases). CDR3 residues: CASSGGLMGGATNEKLFF. CDR3 bases: TGTGCCAGCAGCGGGGGCTTGATGGGGGGCGCAACTAATGAAAAACTGTTTTTT.